This is a list of T cell receptor beta chains from one sample in a study of OX40 agonist ivuxolimab in advanced cancers. Clones were read by immunoSEQ multiplex PCR, and TCRdb kept only the in-frame ones, dropping some. The table has some 100,000 clones, under 95% seen once. The source material was CD4+ or CD8+ T cells sorted from blood, sampled in a trial of the OX40 agonist ivuxolimab. All receptors come from an adult with an advanced solid tumor such as melanoma, head and neck, liver or kidney cancer. Both conserved end residues are part of each CDR3. The D gene is left open where the match is weak. Not all rows give a size; the values are once, few, many and, for expanded clones, a class.

abundance	v_gene	j_gene	d_gene	CDR3aa	CDR3nt
once	TRBV7-6	TRBJ1-1	NA	CASSSEQGLYTEAFF	TGTGCCAGCAGCTCTGAACAGGGACTCTACACTGAAGCTTTCTTT
few	TRBV27	TRBJ2-7	NA	CASSLRDPYEQYF	TGTGCCAGCAGTCTCAGGGACCCCTACGAGCAGTACTTC
NA	TRBV18	TRBJ1-1	NA	CASSPTPGLLNTEAFF	TGTGCCAGCTCACCCACGCCGGGACTTTTGAACACTGAAGCTTTCTTT
NA	TRBV29-1	TRBJ1-3	NA	CSGVQGPGNTIYF	TGCAGCGGGGTGCAGGGACCTGGAAACACCATATATTTT
NA	TRBV7-9	TRBJ2-5	TRBD1	CASSLAGKGGQGVWTQYF	TGTGCCAGCAGCTTAGCGGGAAAGGGGGGACAGGGAGTGTGGACCCAGTACTTC
NA	TRBV2	TRBJ1-5	TRBD1	CASSHRGGNQPQHF	TGTGCCAGCAGTCACAGGGGTGGCAATCAGCCCCAGCATTTT
NA	TRBV11-3	TRBJ2-5	NA	CASSRGDSQETQYF	TGTGCCAGCAGCCGCGGGGACAGTCAAGAGACCCAGTACTTC
NA	TRBV9	TRBJ2-7	NA	CASSPLAVSYEQYF	TGTGCCAGCAGCCCATTAGCGGTTTCCTACGAGCAGTACTTC
NA	TRBV14	TRBJ1-2	NA	CASSQTRTDWGYTF	TGTGCCAGCAGCCAAACCCGGACAGACTGGGGCTACACCTTC
once	TRBV19	TRBJ1-2	TRBD1	CATGAGGLYGYTF	TGTGCCACGGGGGCAGGGGGCCTCTATGGCTACACCTTC